This T cell receptor beta chain derives from a study of T cells in Graves' hyperthyroidism and ophthalmopathy. Study-level information: Staff took peripheral blood when the initial diagnosis was made, before any treatment began. Whole-study findings and limits: Ophthalmopathy was identified by the model a median roughly 6.5 months ahead of onset.

Amplified regions were TCR beta CDR3 sequences from RNA transcripts. HTBI primers were the set used in a first-round RT-PCR of the TCR CDR3. A single record per CDR3 protein comes from TCRdb applying MiXCR to the multiplex PCR reads. Altogether under 350,000 distinct CDR3 sequences are present, roughly 21% being singletons, with the ten largest covering around half. Graves' hyperthyroidism was deemed stable absent ophthalmopathy progression within 18 months. Extraction of PBMCs used roughly 9.3 ml of fresh peripheral blood. Notes on this clonotype: Its antigen is undetermined.

Trimming cost V 7 bases and J 10 bases, with 11 bases left between them. Germline assignment: CDR1 MNHNS and CDR2 SASEGT. The CDR3 runs to 11 residues. Material for sequencing was blood. This sequence was found in a woman aged 45-65 years with Graves' hyperthyroidism. V gene TRBV6-1 combines with J gene TRBJ2-1; a weak D match, TRBD1 (5 bases). The CDR3 region is CASTQGWEQFF. DNA for the CDR3: TGTGCCAGCACCCAGGGTTGGGAGCAGTTCTTC.